This entry features one TCR beta chain sequence. V lost 4 bases and J 5 bases, leaving 8 bases between the germline ends. This CDR3 spans 12 amino acids. Germline V gene lookup returns CDR1 KGHSH and CDR2 LQKENI. These data originate in a study of blood T cell repertoires in COVID-19. Overall study: The United States, Italy and Spain provided the acute and convalescent COVID-19 samples. In each case, the material was cDNA or gDNA derived from T cells, B-cell-depleted T cells, or PBMCs.

Original methodology: Estimated nucleated cell counts came from reference gene primer amplification. TCRdb's table, derived via immunoSEQ multiplex PCR, lists solely in-frame clones and lacks some. V, J and clone size were drawn from that table, and D and trimming were deduced from the DNA. Counted here are some 300,000 clones, more than 70% occurring once; the ten biggest clones make up approximately 6.6%. The specimen was peripheral blood. J is TRBJ1-2 and V is TRBV18, with D possibly being TRBD1 (6 bases). The receptor was isolated from a woman aged 25 to 39 who had recovered from COVID-19. CDR3 nucleotide sequence: TGTGCCAGCTCACGGGACATGTATGGCTACACCTTC. Translating it yields CASSRDMYGYTF.